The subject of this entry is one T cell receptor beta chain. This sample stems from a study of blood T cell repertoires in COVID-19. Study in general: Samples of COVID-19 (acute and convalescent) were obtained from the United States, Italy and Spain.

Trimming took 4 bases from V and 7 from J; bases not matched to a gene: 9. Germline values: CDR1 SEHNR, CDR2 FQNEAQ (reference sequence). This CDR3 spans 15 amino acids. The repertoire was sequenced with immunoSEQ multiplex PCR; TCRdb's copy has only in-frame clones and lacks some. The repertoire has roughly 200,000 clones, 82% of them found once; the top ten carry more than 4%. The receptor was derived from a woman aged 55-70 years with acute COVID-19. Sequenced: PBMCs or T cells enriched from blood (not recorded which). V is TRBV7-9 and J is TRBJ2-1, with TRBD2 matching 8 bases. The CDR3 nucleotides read TGTGCCAGCAGCTCGACGGGGACTAGACGGAATGAGCAGTTCTTC. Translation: CASSSTGTRRNEQFF.